The 25 T cell receptor beta chains below all came from one sample that was sequenced in a study of tumor-infiltrating lymphocytes in primary liver carcinoma. The researchers obtained blood RNA from unsorted whole blood and also extracted germline DNA. The investigators made TCR beta cDNA from approximately 0.5 ug total RNA, using a constant-region primer. Libraries covering TCR beta were generated through three nested multiplex PCR rounds (using a slightly modified ARM-PCR). PCR rounds one and two used TRBV1-TRBV30 forward primers with a C-beta reverse primer for 10 cycles each. TCRdb processed the multiplex PCR reads anew with MiXCR; each CDR3 protein has one entry. The sample has about 310,000 distinct CDR3 sequences, 55% to 65% seen once. Material: peripheral blood. The receptors come from a man aged 35 to 55 with primary liver carcinoma and hepatitis B virus infection.

Points on this clonotype: A clone one base away is much larger, so this may be a read error. The gene calls are TRBV6-2 or TRBV6-3 and TRBJ2-5, with D unresolved. The germline CDR1 and CDR2 sequences are MNHEY and SVGEGT. The CDR3 consists of 16 residues. V dropped 6 bases and J dropped 9 bases, with 26 bases sitting between them. Here the CDR3 DNA reads TGTGCCAGCAGCCCCCGTCGCGTCGATCCGGGTTTTCCCCAGTACTTC. Its protein is CASSPRRVDPGFPQYF.

In this sample, this clonotype turned up many times. The genes are TRBV4-2 and TRBJ2-1; TRBD2 agrees at 7 bases. The CDR3 spans 16 residues. CDR1 is LGHNA and CDR2 is YNFKEQ in the germline V gene. V lost 2 bases to trimming and J lost 0 bases; unmatched junction nucleotides: 4. CDR3 DNA sequence: TGTGCCAGCAGCCAACTTAGCGGGCTCTCCTACAATGAGCAGTTCTTC. Protein product: CASSQLSGLSYNEQFF.

In this sample, this clonotype is medium-sized. This chain connects TRBV11-1 to TRBJ2-7; D is possibly TRBD1 (5 bases). Germline V gene lookup returns CDR1 SGHAT and CDR2 FQDESV (reference sequence). V lost 5 bases to trimming and J lost 7 bases, with 24 bases between them. The CDR3 has 16 residues. CDR3 in amino acids: CASSLRVRASLGEQYF. CDR3 bases: TGTGCCAGCAGCCTGCGCGTCAGGGCGTCCCTGGGGGAGCAGTACTTC.

A note on this clonotype: Germline and junction disagree at one end, which may indicate a read error. The J gene is TRBJ2-7, the V gene TRBV14; a possible D gene is TRBD2 (6 bases). CDR1 SGHDN and CDR2 FVKESK come from the germline V gene. The CDR3 has 18 residues. The CDR3 region is CASSQEAGREKSSYKQYF. CDR3 DNA sequence: TGTGCCAGCAGCCAAGAGGCCGGGCGGGAAAAAAGCTCCTACAAGCAGTACTTC.

The chain's CDR3 is CASSPLTGPARPQHF. In nucleotides, the CDR3 is TGCGCCAGCAGCCCATTAACAGGGCCTGCTCGGCCCCAGCATTTT. The chain couples TRBV4-1 to TRBJ1-5, with TRBD1 as a possible D gene (6 bases). Looked up from germline, CDR1 is MGHRA and CDR2 is YSYEKL. There are 15 residues in the CDR3. V was clipped by 4 bases and J by 9 bases, with 19 bases between them.

A single count supports this clonotype. A clone one base away is much larger, so this may be a read error. The chain employs TRBV6-1 and TRBJ2-3, with 8 positions matching TRBD2. With 2 bases clipped from V and 4 bases from J, the junction kept 17 bases outside the gene matches. There are 19 residues in the CDR3. The germline V gene encodes CDR1 MNHNS and CDR2 SASEGT. CDR3 protein: CASSESGGHPTLPPDTQYF. The DNA for the CDR3 is TGTGCCAGCAGTGAATCGGGGGGGCACCCAACTTTACCCCCAGATACGCAGTATTTT.

This clonotype has at least ten counts. The J gene is TRBJ2-7, the V gene TRBV7-8, with 8 bases fitting TRBD1. The V and J ends lost 5 bases and 12 bases, in that order; junction bases with no gene match: 9. The CDR3 spans 12 residues. Germline V gene data show CDR1 as SGHVS and CDR2 as FQNEAQ. CDR3 in DNA: TGTGCCAGCAGCCTACAAACAGGGGGACTGTACTTC. Encoded protein: CASSLQTGGLYF. Together with reference TRBV7-8 and TRBJ2-7, the CDR3 gives the full variable domain: GAGVSQSPRYKVAKRGQDVALRCDPISGHVSLFWYQQALGQGPEFLTYFQNEAQLDKSGLPSDRFFAERPEGSVSTLKIQRTQQEDSAVYLCASSLQTGGLYFGPGTRLTVT.

This chain joins TRBV28 and TRBJ2-5; weak D call: TRBD1 (6 bases). V was shortened by 5 bases and J by 6 bases, with 13 bases between the two germline ends. Germline V gene lookup returns CDR1 MDHEN and CDR2 SYDVKM. CDR3 size: 13 residues. The CDR3 loop is CASSPHRDQTQYF. CDR3 nucleotides: TGTGCCAGCAGTCCCCACAGGGATCAGACCCAGTACTTC.

As concerns this clonotype: The conserved closing phenylalanine or tryptophan is absent in this CDR3, likely reflecting a read error. This rearrangement joins TRBV29-1 to TRBJ1-4; weak D call: TRBD1 (6 bases). The germline V gene has CDR1 SQVTM and CDR2 ANQGSEA. V lost 8 bases to trimming and J lost 4 bases, with 14 bases between them. CDR3 length: 13 amino acids. CDR3 sequence (DNA): TGCAGCTGTATCAACAGGGTTAATGAAAAACTGTTTCTT. Its protein product is CSCINRVNEKLFL.

The chain joins TRBV6-1 to TRBJ2-3, with 13 nucleotides matching TRBD2. V gave up 4 bases and J gave up 1 base; unmatched junction bases: 5. The CDR3 extends over 17 amino acids. Germline V CDR1 and CDR2: MNHNS, SASEGT. The DNA of the CDR3 is TGTGCCAGCAGTGTGGGGACTAGCGGGATGGGCACAGATACGCAGTATTTT. Translation: CASSVGTSGMGTDTQYF.

Concerning this clonotype: Compared with germline, one end of the junction differs, possibly owing to a read error. The rearrangement joins TRBV6-6 to TRBJ1-2, with no clear D. Germline loops: CDR1 MNHNY, CDR2 SVGAGI (reference sequence). This CDR3 has 13 amino acids. CDR3 coding DNA: TGTGCCAGCAGTTACATGCACTTGGATGGCAACACCTTC. This encodes CASSYMHLDGNTF.

To note about this clonotype: A much larger clonotype is one base distant, so this may be a read error. The rearrangement links TRBV10-3 to TRBJ1-2, with TRBD1 as a possible D gene (5 bases). The CDR3 sequence is 13 residues long. Germline V gene sequence: CDR1 ENHRY, CDR2 SYGVKD. The CDR3: CTITGGRMEGYTF. For the CDR3, the DNA is TGTACCATCACTGGGGGACGGATGGAAGGCTACACCTTC.

As to this clonotype: A read error may be the cause here, since a much bigger clone is one base away. V is TRBV6-1 and J is TRBJ2-3; TRBD1 matches at 7 bases. Germline CDR1 and CDR2: MNHNS and SASEGT. This CDR3 comprises 14 residues. CDR3 coding DNA: TGTGTCACCACGCTACAGGGGAAAACAGATACGCAGTATTTT. Protein product: CVTTLQGKTDTQYF.

This clonotype was recorded many times. The rearrangement joins TRBV29-1 to TRBJ2-1; 10 bases match TRBD1. Germline CDR1 SQVTM, CDR2 ANQGSEA. The V gene end was trimmed by 6 bases and the J gene end by 3 bases; junction bases not matched to a gene: 8. The CDR3 has 15 residues. CDR3 nucleotide sequence: TGCAGCGTCCCCGGCGGACAGGGGGTCTACAATGAGCAGTTCTTC. Its translation is CSVPGGQGVYNEQFF.

This clonotype came up once. V is TRBV6-2 or TRBV6-3 and J is TRBJ2-1; D is perhaps TRBD1 or TRBD2 (5 bases each). There are 15 residues in the CDR3. Between the trimmed V and J ends, which lost 11 bases and 6 bases, there was a span of 23 bases. Per germline, CDR1 MNHEY and CDR2 SVGEGT. The CDR3 nucleotides are TGTGCCTGCTTTGCTGGGACCTACAGTGGCAATGAGCAGTTCTTC. It codes for CACFAGTYSGNEQFF.

This clonotype was seen more than once but under ten times. A clone one base away is much larger, so this may be a read error. Since no conserved phenylalanine or tryptophan closes the CDR3, a read error is the likely cause. The chain joins TRBV29-1 to TRBJ2-7; no reliable D call. This CDR3 has 15 amino acids. Germline lookup yields CDR1 SQVTM and CDR2 ANQGSEA. V lost 0 bases and J 4 bases, leaving 16 bases between the germline ends. The CDR3 region is CSVEEEDGIRYEQYL. CDR3 nucleotide sequence: TGCAGCGTTGAAGAAGAGGATGGAATTAGGTACGAGCAGTACCTC.

The table lists this clonotype with a few counts. V and J are TRBV30 and TRBJ2-7; D unresolved. CDR1 and CDR2 from the germline V gene are GTSNPN and SVGIG (reference sequence). This CDR3 spans 14 amino acids. V shed 0 bases and J shed 3 bases, with 12 bases lying between them. This CDR3 reads CAWSVPGSRYEQYF. The CDR3 DNA reads TGTGCCTGGAGTGTACCAGGAAGCCGCTACGAGCAGTACTTC.

This clonotype was counted many times. The V gene is TRBV12-3 or TRBV12-4, the J gene TRBJ1-5, with a possible D match to TRBD1 (6 bases). V was pared by 5 bases and J by 9 bases, with 14 bases between. CDR3 length equals 13 residues. The CDR3 spells CASSPETGTPQHF. CDR3 bases: TGTGCCAGCAGTCCTGAGACAGGAACGCCCCAGCATTTT.

This clonotype is medium-sized within its sample. CDR3 bases: TGTGCCAGCAGTTACGTGGGGGGAGGTGAAAAACTGTTTTTT. This gives the protein CASSYVGGGEKLFF. This chain connects TRBV6-6 to TRBJ1-4, with a possible D match to TRBD1 (5 bases). The V and J ends lost 2 bases and 7 bases respectively, with 11 bases between them. This CDR3 has 14 residues. Germline lookup yields CDR1 MNHNY and CDR2 SVGAGI (reference sequence).

The V call is TRBV10-1, the J call TRBJ2-1; D call uncertain. The CDR3 covers 14 residues. CDR1 WNHNN and CDR2 SYGVQD come from the germline V gene (reference sequence). Trimming took off 8 bases at V and 10 bases at J, with 21 bases between the two ends. CDR3 residues: CASPKGRRSDEQFF. The DNA for the CDR3 is TGCGCCAGCCCCAAAGGTCGTCGGTCGGACGAGCAGTTCTTC.

This chain links TRBV30 with TRBJ2-6; 10 bases match TRBD2. Trimming cost V 8 bases and J 2 bases; bases outside gene matches: 12. This CDR3 is 17 amino acids long. The germline gives CDR1 GTSNPN, CDR2 SVGIG (reference sequence). Here the CDR3 reads CALQASGSLTGANVLTF. The CDR3 DNA follows: TGTGCCCTCCAGGCTAGCGGGAGTCTCACTGGGGCCAACGTCCTGACTTTC. Variable domain in full (rest from reference TRBV30 and TRBJ2-6): SQTIHQWPATLVQPVGSPLSLECTVEGTSNPNLYWYRQAAGRGLQLLFYSVGIGQISSEVPQNLSASRPQDRQFILSSKKLLLSDSGFYLCALQASGSLTGANVLTFGAGSRLTVL.

The rearrangement links TRBV11-2 to TRBJ2-5; 9 nucleotides align to TRBD2. CDR3 length: 16 amino acids. Trimming at V came to 9 bases and at J to 8 bases, leaving 19 bases not matched to a gene. Per the germline V gene, CDR1 is SGHAT and CDR2 is FQNNGV. The CDR3 protein is CARSPLGSGSSDTQYF. For the CDR3, the DNA is TGTGCCAGAAGCCCCTTAGGTAGCGGGAGTTCAGATACCCAGTACTTC.

This clonotype appeared once. Compared with germline, one end of the junction differs, possibly owing to a read error. This chain connects TRBV6-5 to TRBJ2-7, with D perhaps TRBD1 (5 bases). The CDR3 extends over 12 amino acids. Per the germline V gene, CDR1 is MNHEY and CDR2 is SVGAGI. The CDR3 nucleotides read TGTGCCAGTAGTTCCTCAGGGTACGAGCAGTGCTTC. This gives the protein CASSSSGYEQCF.

For this clonotype: This may come from a read error, since a much larger clone is one base off. The chain joins TRBV6-1 to TRBJ2-3; no clear D gene. This CDR3 has 15 amino acids. In germline, CDR1 is MNHNS, CDR2 SASEGT. The CDR3 DNA is TGTGCCAGCACCATGGGCATCCGATACCCGGATACGCTGTATTTT. Encoded protein: CASTMGIRYPDTLYF.

Of note for this clonotype: It may be a read error: a sequence one base away is much more abundant. The chain links TRBV12-3 or TRBV12-4 to TRBJ2-2; 13 bases are a match to TRBD2. V gave up 6 bases and J gave up 2 bases; unmatched junction bases: 12. CDR3 length: 19 amino acids. The CDR3 loop reads CASSNAGLAGEPNTGELFF. The CDR3, as DNA: TGTGCCAGCAGCAATGCAGGACTAGCGGGAGAGCCTAACACCGGGGAGCTGTTTTTT.